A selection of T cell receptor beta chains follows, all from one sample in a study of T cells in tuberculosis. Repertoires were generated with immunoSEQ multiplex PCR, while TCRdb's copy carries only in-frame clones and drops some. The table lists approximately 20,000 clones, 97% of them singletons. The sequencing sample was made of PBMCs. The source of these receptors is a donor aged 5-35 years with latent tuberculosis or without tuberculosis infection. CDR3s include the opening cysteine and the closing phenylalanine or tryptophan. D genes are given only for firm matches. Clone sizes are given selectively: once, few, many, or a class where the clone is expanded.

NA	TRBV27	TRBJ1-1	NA	TGTGCCAGCAGTTTGGGGGACAAACCGAACGAAGCTTTCTTT	CASSLGDKPNEAFF
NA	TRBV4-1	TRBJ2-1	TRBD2	TGCGCCAGCAGCCAAGGGACTAGCGGCCTTCACAATGAGCAGTTCTTC	CASSQGTSGLHNEQFF
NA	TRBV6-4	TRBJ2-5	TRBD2	TGTGCCAGCAGTGATCTCGCATCTGGTAGCGGGGGGGCCGTATGGGAGACCCAGTACTTC	CASSDLASGSGGAVWETQYF
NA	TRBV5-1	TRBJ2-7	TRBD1	TGCGCCAGCACTGGGGGACAGGGAATACCCTACGAGCAGTACTTC	CASTGGQGIPYEQYF
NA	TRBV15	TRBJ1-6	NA	TGTGCCACCAGCAGCTCAGGGGACTATAATTCACCCCTCCACTTT	CATSSSGDYNSPLHF
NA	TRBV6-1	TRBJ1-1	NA	TGTGCCAGCAGTGAAGGCCCTATACGAATGGCTGAAGCTTTCTTT	CASSEGPIRMAEAFF
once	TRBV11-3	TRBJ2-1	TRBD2	TGTGCCAGCAGCTTAGACGGGGCTAGCGGTGGGGATGAGCAGTTCTTC	CASSLDGASGGDEQFF
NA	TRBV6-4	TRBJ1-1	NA	TGTGCCAGCAGGCCGGGGGGGAACACTGAAGCTTTCTTT	CASRPGGNTEAFF
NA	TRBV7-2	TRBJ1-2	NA	TGTGCCAGCAGCTTAGGGCAGGGAGGCCTATATGGCTACACCTTC	CASSLGQGGLYGYTF
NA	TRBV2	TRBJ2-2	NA	TGTGCCAGCACGCCCCAGGGGACCGGGGAGCTGTTTTTT	CASTPQGTGELFF
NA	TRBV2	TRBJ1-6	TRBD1	TGTGCCAGCAGTCAGTCCCGGGACAGGGGGCCACCCCTCCACTTT	CASSQSRDRGPPLHF
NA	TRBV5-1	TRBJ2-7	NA	TGCGCCAGCAGCTTGCGGGAGCCGACCTACGAGCAGTACTTC	CASSLREPTYEQYF